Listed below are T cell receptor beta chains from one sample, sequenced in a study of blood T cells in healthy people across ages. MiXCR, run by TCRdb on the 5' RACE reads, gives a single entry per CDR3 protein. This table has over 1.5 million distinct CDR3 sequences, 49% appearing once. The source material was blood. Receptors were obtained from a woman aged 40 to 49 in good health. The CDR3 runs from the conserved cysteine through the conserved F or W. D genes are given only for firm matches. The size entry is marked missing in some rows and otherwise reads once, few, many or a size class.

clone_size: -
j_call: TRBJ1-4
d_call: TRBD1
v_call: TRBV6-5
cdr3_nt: TGTGCCAGCAGTTACGGGACAGGGGGGACTGAAAAACTGTTTTTT
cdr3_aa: CASSYGTGGTEKLFF

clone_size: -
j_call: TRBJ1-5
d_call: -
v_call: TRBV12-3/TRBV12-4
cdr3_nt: TGTGCCAGCAGTTTAGAAATGACAGGAGTTAGCAATCAGCCCCAGCATTTT
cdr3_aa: CASSLEMTGVSNQPQHF

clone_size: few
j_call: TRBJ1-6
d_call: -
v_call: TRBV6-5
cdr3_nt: TGTGCCAGCAGTTACTCAGAGCCGAGCTCCTATAATTCACCCCTCCACTTT
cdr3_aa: CASSYSEPSSYNSPLHF

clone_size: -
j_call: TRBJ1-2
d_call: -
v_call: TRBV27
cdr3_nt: TGTGCCAGCAGTTGGGGGATGGACCCTAACTATGGCTACACCTTC
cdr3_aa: CASSWGMDPNYGYTF

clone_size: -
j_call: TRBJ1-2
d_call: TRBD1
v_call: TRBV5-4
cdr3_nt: TGTGCCAGCAGCGCCCCCGACAGGGACTATGGCTACACCTTC
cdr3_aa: CASSAPDRDYGYTF

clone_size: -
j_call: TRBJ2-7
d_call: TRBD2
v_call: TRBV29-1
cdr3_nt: TGCAGCGGGGGACTAGCGGAGGTGTACAATGAGCAGTACTTC
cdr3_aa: CSGGLAEVYNEQYF

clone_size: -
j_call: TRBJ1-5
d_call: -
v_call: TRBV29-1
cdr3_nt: TGCAGCGTTGAAGAGGGGGGAGGTCAGCCCCAGCATTTT
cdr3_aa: CSVEEGGGQPQHF

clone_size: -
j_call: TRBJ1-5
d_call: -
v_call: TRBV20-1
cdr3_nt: TGCAGTGCTAGGTCCTCAGGGTATTCTAATCAGCCCCAGCATTTT
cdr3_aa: CSARSSGYSNQPQHF

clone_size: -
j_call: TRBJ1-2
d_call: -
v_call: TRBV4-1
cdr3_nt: TGCGCCAGCAGCCTAGATACAGTCTGTGGCTACACCTTC
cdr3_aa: CASSLDTVCGYTF

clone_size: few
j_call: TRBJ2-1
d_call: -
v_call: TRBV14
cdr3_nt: TGTGCCAGCAGCCAAGAAGGCGCTGTCCCGACCGCGTACAATGAGCAGTTCTTC
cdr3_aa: CASSQEGAVPTAYNEQFF

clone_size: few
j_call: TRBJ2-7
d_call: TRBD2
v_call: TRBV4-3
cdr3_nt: TGCGCCAGCAGCACTAGCGGGGGCCTCCCCTACGAGCAGTACTTC
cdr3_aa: CASSTSGGLPYEQYF

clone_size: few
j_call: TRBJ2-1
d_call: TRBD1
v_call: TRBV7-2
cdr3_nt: TGTGCCAGCAGCGCGCAGGGACAGGCCTACAATGAGCAGTTCTTC
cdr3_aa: CASSAQGQAYNEQFF

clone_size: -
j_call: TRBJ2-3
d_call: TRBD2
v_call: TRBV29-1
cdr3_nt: TGCAGCGTTGATGGGAAGGCGGGGGGGCAAGATACGCAGTATTTT
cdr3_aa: CSVDGKAGGQDTQYF

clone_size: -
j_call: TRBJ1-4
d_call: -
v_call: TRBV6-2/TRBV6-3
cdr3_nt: TGTGCCAGCAGAGGACGTCAACAGGGAAAAGATGAAAAACTGTTTTTT
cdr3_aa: CASRGRQQGKDEKLFF

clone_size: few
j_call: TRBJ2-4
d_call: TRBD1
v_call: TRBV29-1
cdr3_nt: TGCAGCGTCCATGGGGACAGGGGCCTTAACATTCAGTACTTC
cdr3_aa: CSVHGDRGLNIQYF

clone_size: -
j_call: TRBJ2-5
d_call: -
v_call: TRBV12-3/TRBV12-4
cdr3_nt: TGTGCCAGCAGTTTAGGAGAACGGCGGGAGACCCAGTACTTC
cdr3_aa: CASSLGERRETQYF

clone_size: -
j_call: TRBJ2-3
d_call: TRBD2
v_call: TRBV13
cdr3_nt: TGTGCCAGCAGCTTCGGACTAGTTGGCACAGATACGCAGTATTTT
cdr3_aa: CASSFGLVGTDTQYF

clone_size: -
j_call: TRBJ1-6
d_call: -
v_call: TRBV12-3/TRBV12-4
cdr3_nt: TGTGCCAGCAGTTTGACAGTTAGTTATAATTCACCCCTCCACTTT
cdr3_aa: CASSLTVSYNSPLHF

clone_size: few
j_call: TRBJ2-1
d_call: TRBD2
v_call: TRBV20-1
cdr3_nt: TGCAGTGCTCCAAGACTAGCGGGGGGTAATAATGAGCAGTTCTTC
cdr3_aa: CSAPRLAGGNNEQFF

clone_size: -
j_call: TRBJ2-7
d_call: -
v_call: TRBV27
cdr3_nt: TGTGCCAGCAGTGTCGGGTCTAGGGCCTACGAGCAGTACTTC
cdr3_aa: CASSVGSRAYEQYF

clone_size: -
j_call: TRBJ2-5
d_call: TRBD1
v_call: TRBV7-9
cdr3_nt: TGTGCCAGCAGCTCAGGGGACAGGGCTGAGGAAGAGACCCAGTACTTC
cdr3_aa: CASSSGDRAEEETQYF

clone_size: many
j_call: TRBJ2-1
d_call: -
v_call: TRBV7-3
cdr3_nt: TGTGCCAGCAGCTTACAAGGGGGGTCCTACAATGAGCAGTTCTTC
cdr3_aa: CASSLQGGSYNEQFF

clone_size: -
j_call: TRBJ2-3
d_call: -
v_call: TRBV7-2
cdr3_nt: TGTGCCAGCAGCACAGCTGTGAGTGTTCGTGATACGCAGTATTTT
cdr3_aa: CASSTAVSVRDTQYF

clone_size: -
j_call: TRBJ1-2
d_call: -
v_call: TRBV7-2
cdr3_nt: TGTGCCAGCAGCCGCAACATCGGACAGAACTATGGCTACACCTTC
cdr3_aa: CASSRNIGQNYGYTF

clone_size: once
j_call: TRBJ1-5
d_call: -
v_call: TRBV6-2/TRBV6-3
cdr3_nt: TGTGCCAGCAGTCCCCACAGGGAAAATCAGCCCCAGCATTTT
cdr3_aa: CASSPHRENQPQHF

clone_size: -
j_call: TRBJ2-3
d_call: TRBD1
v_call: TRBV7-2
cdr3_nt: TGTGCCAGCAGCATGGACAGGGTTCCCCCTACAGATACGCAGTATTTT
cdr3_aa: CASSMDRVPPTDTQYF

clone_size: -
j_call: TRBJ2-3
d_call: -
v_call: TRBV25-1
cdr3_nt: TGTGCCAGCAGTGACCCGCGTACAGATACGCAGTATTTT
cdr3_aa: CASSDPRTDTQYF

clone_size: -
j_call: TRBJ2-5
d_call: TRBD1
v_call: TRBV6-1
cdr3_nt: TGTGCCAGCACTCTTAGTTGGACAGGGGAAGAGACCCAGTACTTC
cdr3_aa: CASTLSWTGEETQYF

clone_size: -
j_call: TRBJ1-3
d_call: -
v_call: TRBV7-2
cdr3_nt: TGTGCCAGCAGCTTACTGGCCAGAAGAGGCCCTGGAAACACCATATATTTT
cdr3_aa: CASSLLARRGPGNTIYF

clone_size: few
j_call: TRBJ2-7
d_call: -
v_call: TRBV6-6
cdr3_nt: TGTGCCAGCAGTTATGTCGGTGGATTTTCCTACGAGCAGTACTTC
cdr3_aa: CASSYVGGFSYEQYF

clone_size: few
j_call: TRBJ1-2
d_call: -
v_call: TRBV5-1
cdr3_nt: TGCGCCAGCAGCAAGGACAGTACCCTTAACTATGGCTACACCTTC
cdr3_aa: CASSKDSTLNYGYTF

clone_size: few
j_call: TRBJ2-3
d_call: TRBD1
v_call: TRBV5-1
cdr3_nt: TGCGCCAGCAGCTTCATTCAGGGGGCCGGTACAGATACGCAGTATTTT
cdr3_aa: CASSFIQGAGTDTQYF

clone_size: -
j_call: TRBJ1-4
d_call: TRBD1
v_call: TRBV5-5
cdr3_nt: TGTGCCAGCAGCCCGAGGGGTGCCGGGACAGAGAATGAAAAACTGTTTTTT
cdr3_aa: CASSPRGAGTENEKLFF

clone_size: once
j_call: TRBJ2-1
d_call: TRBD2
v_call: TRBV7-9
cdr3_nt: TGTGCCAGCAGCTTAGCCCCCCGTTTTTCGCCTAGCGGGGGTGGGGATGAGCAGTTCTTC
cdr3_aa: CASSLAPRFSPSGGGDEQFF

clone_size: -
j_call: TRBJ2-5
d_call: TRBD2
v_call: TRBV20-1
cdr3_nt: TGCAGTGCTGGTGGACTAGCTGCAGAGACCCTGTACTTC
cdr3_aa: CSAGGLAAETLYF

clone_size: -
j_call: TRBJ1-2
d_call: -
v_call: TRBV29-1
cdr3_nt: TGCAGCGTTGAGATTGGACGGTCCTATGGCTACACCTTC
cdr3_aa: CSVEIGRSYGYTF

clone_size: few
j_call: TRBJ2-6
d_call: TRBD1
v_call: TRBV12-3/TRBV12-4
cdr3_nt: TGTGCCAGCAGTTTTTTCGGACAGGGAAGCTCTGGGGCCAACGTCCTGACTTTC
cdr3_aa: CASSFFGQGSSGANVLTF

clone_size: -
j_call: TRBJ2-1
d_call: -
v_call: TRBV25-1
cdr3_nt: TGTGCCAGCAGAGACTACGGGACGGGGAGCAATGAGCAGTTCTTC
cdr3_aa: CASRDYGTGSNEQFF

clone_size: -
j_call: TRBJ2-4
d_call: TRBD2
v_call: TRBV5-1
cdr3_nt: TGCGCCAGCAGCTTGGGTATAGCGGGGGGCCTTGACATTCAGTACTTC
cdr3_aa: CASSLGIAGGLDIQYF

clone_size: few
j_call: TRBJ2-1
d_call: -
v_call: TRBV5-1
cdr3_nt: TGCGCCAGCAGCTCCCTCCAAAATGAGCAGTTCTTC
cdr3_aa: CASSSLQNEQFF

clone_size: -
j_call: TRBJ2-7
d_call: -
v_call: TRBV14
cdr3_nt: TGTGCCAGCAGCCAGCGAGGACAGCTGAGCTCCTACGAGCAGTACTTC
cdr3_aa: CASSQRGQLSSYEQYF

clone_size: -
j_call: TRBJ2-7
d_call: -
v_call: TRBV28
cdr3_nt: TGTGCCAGCAGCGAGGCGGTCTACGAGCAGTACTTC
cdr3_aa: CASSEAVYEQYF

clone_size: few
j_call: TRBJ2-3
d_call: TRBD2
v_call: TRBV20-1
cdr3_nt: TGCAGTGCCGTCCCGGGACTATTTTCAGATACGCAGTATTTT
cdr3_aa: CSAVPGLFSDTQYF